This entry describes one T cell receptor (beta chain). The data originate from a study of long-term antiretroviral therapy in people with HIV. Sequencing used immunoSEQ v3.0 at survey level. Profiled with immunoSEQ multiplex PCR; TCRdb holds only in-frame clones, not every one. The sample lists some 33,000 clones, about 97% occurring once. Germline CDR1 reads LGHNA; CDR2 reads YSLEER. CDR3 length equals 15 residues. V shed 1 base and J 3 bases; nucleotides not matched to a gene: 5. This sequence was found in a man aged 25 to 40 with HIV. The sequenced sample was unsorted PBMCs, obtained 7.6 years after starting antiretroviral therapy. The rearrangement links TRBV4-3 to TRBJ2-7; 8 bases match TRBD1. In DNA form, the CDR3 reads TGCGCCAGCAGCCAAGGATTCGGACAGGGCTACGAGCAGTACTTC. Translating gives CASSQGFGQGYEQYF.